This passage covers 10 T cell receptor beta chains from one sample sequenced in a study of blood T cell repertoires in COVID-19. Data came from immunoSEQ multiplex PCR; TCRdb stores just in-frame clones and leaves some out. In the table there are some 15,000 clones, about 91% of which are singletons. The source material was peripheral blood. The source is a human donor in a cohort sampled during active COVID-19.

The CDR3 reads CSVEGHGTDYEQYF. CDR3 coding DNA: TGCAGCGTTGAAGGTCATGGGACAGACTACGAGCAGTACTTC. The chain carries TRBV29-1 and TRBJ2-7; 7 bases are a match to TRBD1. V was pared by 1 base and J by 3 bases, with 6 bases of the junction left unmatched. Germline CDR1 SQVTM, CDR2 ANQGSEA. The CDR3 is 14 residues long.

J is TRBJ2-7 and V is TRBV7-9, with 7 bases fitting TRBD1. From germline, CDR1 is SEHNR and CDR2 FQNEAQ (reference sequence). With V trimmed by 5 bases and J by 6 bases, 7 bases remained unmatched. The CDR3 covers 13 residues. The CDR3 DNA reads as TGTGCCAGCAGCAGACAGGGTTCGACCGAGCAGTACTTC. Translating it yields CASSRQGSTEQYF. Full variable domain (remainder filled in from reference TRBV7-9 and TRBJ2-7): DTGVSQNPRHKITKRGQNVTFRCDPISEHNRLYWYRQTLGQGPEFLTYFQNEAQLEKSRLLSDRFSAERPKGSFSTLEIQRTEQGDSAMYLCASSRQGSTEQYFGPGTRLTVT.

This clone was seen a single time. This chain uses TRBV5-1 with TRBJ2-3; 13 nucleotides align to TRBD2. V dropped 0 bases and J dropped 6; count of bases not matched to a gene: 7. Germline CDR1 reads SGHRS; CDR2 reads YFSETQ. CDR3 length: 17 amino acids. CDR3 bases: TGCGCCAGCAGCTTGGGACTAGCGGGAGGTCCGATGGATACGCAGTATTTT. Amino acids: CASSLGLAGGPMDTQYF.

In DNA, the CDR3 is TGTGCCAGCAGCCCGACTAGCGGAAGCACAGATACGCAGTATTTT. This gives the protein CASSPTSGSTDTQYF. This chain connects TRBV7-2 to TRBJ2-3, with 9 bases fitting TRBD2. Germline V lookup: CDR1 SGHTA, CDR2 FQGNSA. The CDR3 totals 15 residues. J gave up 0 bases and V 5 bases, and 3 bases lay outside the gene matches.

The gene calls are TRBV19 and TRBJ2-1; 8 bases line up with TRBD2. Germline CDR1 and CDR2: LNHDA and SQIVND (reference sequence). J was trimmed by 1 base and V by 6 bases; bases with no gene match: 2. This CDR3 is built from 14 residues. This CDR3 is CASSGRASYNEQFF. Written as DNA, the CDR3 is TGTGCCAGTAGCGGGAGGGCGTCCTACAATGAGCAGTTCTTC.

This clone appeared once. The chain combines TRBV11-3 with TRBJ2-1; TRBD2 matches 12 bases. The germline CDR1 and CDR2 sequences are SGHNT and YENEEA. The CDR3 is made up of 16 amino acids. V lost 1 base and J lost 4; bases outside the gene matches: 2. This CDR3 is CASSLGLAGVYNEQFF. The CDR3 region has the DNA TGTGCCAGCAGCTTAGGACTAGCGGGGGTTTACAATGAGCAGTTCTTC. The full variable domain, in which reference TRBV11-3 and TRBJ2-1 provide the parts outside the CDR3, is EAGVVQSPRYKIIEKKQPVAFWCNPISGHNTLYWYLQNLGQGPELLIRYENEEAVDDSQLPKDRFSAERLKGVDSTLKIQPAELGDSAVYLCASSLGLAGVYNEQFFGPGTRLTVL.

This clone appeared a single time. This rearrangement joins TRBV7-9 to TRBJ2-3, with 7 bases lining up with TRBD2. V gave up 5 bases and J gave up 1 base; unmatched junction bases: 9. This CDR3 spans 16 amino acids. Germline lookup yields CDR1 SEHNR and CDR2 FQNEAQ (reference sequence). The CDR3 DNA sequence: TGTGCCAGCAGCCCCGTGGGGCTAGCGGGCACAGATACGCAGTATTTT. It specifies CASSPVGLAGTDTQYF.

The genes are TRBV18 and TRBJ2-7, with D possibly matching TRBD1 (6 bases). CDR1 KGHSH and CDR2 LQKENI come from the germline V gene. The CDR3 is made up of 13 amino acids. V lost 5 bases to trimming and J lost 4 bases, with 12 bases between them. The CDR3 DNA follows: TGTGCCAGCTCAACCCTGGACAGATACGAGCAGTACTTC. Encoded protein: CASSTLDRYEQYF.

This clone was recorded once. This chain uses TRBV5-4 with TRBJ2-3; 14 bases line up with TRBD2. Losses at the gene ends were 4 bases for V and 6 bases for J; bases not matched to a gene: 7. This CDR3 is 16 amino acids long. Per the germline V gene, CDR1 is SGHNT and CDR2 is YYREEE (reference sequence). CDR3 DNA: TGTGCCAGCAGCGTCGGGACTAGCGGGGGAAAGGATACGCAGTATTTT. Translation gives CASSVGTSGGKDTQYF.

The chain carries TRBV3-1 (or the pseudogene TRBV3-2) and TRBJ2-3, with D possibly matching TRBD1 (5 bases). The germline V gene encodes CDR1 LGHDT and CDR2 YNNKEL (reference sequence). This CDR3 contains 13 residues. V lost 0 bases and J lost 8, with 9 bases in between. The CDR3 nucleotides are TGTGCCAGCAGCCAAGATCGCCAGGGTACGCAGTATTTT. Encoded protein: CASSQDRQGTQYF.